This TCR beta chain was captured by sequencing in a study of shared clonotypes between healthy human individuals. The genomic DNA of each subset was split evenly across several immunoSEQ plates. The assay was immunoSEQ multiplex PCR, and TCRdb's table has in-frame clones only and misses some. The table has fewer than 2.5 million clones, 93% seen once. This CDR3 comprises 16 residues. With 2 bases removed from V and 2 bases from J, the gap between germline ends came to 13 bases. Germline CDR1 is MRHNA and CDR2 is SNTAGT. The chain employs TRBV6-4 and TRBJ2-1; D may be TRBD1 or TRBD2 (6 bases each). The sequenced sample consisted of naive CD4+ T cells from PBMCs. Sample subset: CD45RA+ positively selected. The sequence came from a man younger than 30 in good health. Some clones in this sample may be carry-over from other donors' samples. The CDR3 DNA reads as TGTGCCAGCAGTGACAAGGGGGGCCCACCCTACAATGAGCAGTTCTTC. This codes for CASSDKGGPPYNEQFF.